This T cell receptor (beta chain) was recorded in a study of cytomegalovirus exposure and HLA in healthy donors. Background on the study: A subsequent analysis reported that the 120 validation repertoires were produced on the same platform that had also been used for the approximately 710 first-cohort repertoires. Overall study results and limits: The classifier was said to identify cytomegalovirus status with high specificity and sensitivity.

CDR1 is SGHVS, CDR2 FQNEAQ, per germline. The CDR3 spans 12 residues. V lost 4 bases and J lost 1, with 4 bases in between. The method was immunoSEQ multiplex PCR; TCRdb's version includes in-frame clones alone and lacks a portion of them. The table includes about 330,000 clones, roughly 90% detected once. To note about this clone: As yet, its antigen is unknown.

This TCR came from a woman younger than 30 in good health and CMV-seronegative. V usage is TRBV7-8 and J usage is TRBJ2-5; unclear D gene. The sample taken for sequencing was PBMCs. In DNA, the CDR3 is TGTGCCAGCAGCTCCTCCCAAGAGACCCAGTACTTC. The encoded protein is CASSSSQETQYF.